These 11 T cell receptor beta chains came from one sample sequenced in a study of T cells in Graves' hyperthyroidism and ophthalmopathy. Authors of the study amplified TCR beta CDR3 regions from RNA transcripts. The TCR CDR3 was amplified in a first-round RT-PCR using the HTBI primer set. In TCRdb, the multiplex PCR reads were re-called with MiXCR into one record per CDR3 protein. The sample contains hundreds of thousands of distinct CDR3 sequences, about 20% of which appear only once. The sequenced material came from blood. These receptors all stem from a man in his forties with Graves' ophthalmopathy.

The V gene is TRBV6-4, the J gene TRBJ2-3; the D gene is possibly TRBD2 (6 bases). The CDR3 is 13 amino acids. Germline V gene data show CDR1 as MRHNA and CDR2 as SNTAGT. V lost 7 bases and J lost 2, with 10 bases in between. CDR3 loop: CASKAGHTDTQYF. The DNA of the CDR3 is TGTGCCAGCAAAGCGGGCCACACAGATACGCAGTATTTT.

The genes are TRBV27 and TRBJ1-4; the D gene is possibly TRBD1 (6 bases). Germline V gene sequence: CDR1 MNHEY, CDR2 SMNVEV (reference sequence). The CDR3 loop spans 17 amino acids. The V gene lost 5 bases and the J gene lost 0 bases, with 16 bases spanning the gap. The CDR3 coding sequence is TGTGCCAGCAGTCACAGGGTTGCACTTGCAACTAATGAAAAACTGTTTTTT. Amino acids: CASSHRVALATNEKLFF.

This clonotype has only a few counts. The chain joins TRBV6-2 or TRBV6-3 to TRBJ2-5, with 14 bases that match TRBD2. Losses at the gene ends were 2 bases for V and 5 bases for J; bases not matched to a gene: 4. CDR1 is MNHEY, CDR2 SVGEGT, per germline. This CDR3 is 16 amino acids long. The CDR3 DNA reads TGTGCCAGCAGTTACAAGGGACTAGCGGGGGTTGAGACCCAGTACTTC. It codes for CASSYKGLAGVETQYF.

The table lists this clonotype with a few counts. A much larger clone sits a single nucleotide away, making a read error possible. The V and J genes are TRBV28 and TRBJ2-7; D is ambiguous. With 8 bases removed from V and 4 bases from J, the gap between germline ends came to 15 bases. This CDR3 spans 13 amino acids. The V gene's germline CDR1 is MDHEN and CDR2 SYDVKM. Here the CDR3 DNA reads TGTGCCAGCGGGCGGCCCTACGCGTACGAGCAGTACTTC. Amino acids: CASGRPYAYEQYF. Filled out from reference TRBV28 and TRBJ2-7, the complete variable domain reads DVKVTQSSRYLVKRTGEKVFLECVQDMDHENMFWYRQDPGLGLRLIYFSYDVKMKEKGDIPEGYSVSREKKERFSLILESASTNQTSMYLCASGRPYAYEQYFGPGTRLTVT.

This clonotype has only a few counts. The chain uses TRBV27 and TRBJ1-1; D possibly corresponds to TRBD1 (5 bases). Trimming cost V 8 bases and J 2 bases, with 9 bases left between them. Germline V CDR1 and CDR2: MNHEY, SMNVEV (reference sequence). The CDR3 totals 12 residues. CDR3 protein: CASSGHNTEAFF. The CDR3 nucleotides read TGTGCCAGCTCAGGGCACAACACTGAAGCTTTCTTT.

The V call is TRBV7-3, the J call TRBJ2-5, with 8 positions matching TRBD2. Losses at the gene ends were 1 base for V and 0 bases for J; bases not matched to a gene: 4. This CDR3 is built from 16 residues. Germline V gives CDR1 SGHTA, CDR2 FQGTGA. The CDR3 region has the DNA TGTGCCAGCAGCTTAAATCAGCGGGAGTACCAAGAGACCCAGTACTTC. It is translated as CASSLNQREYQETQYF.

The chain uses TRBV6-6 and TRBJ2-7, with 8 bases that match TRBD1. Germline V gives CDR1 MNHNY, CDR2 SVGAGI (reference sequence). This CDR3 has 14 residues. V lost 2 bases, J lost 3 bases, and 3 bases stayed unmatched. CDR3 sequence (DNA): TGTGCCAGCAGTTACGAACAGGGGGTCTACGAGCAGTACTTC. It specifies CASSYEQGVYEQYF.

This clonotype was detected ten times or more. This chain uses TRBV7-3 with TRBJ2-1, with 9 bases that match TRBD2. CDR1 is SGHTA, CDR2 FQGTGA, per germline. The CDR3 runs 15 residues. The V and J ends lost 6 bases and 4 bases, in that order; junction bases with no gene match: 7. CDR3 bases: TGTGCCAGCAGTCGTGGGCTAGCGGGATACAATGAGCAGTTCTTC. Translation gives CASSRGLAGYNEQFF.

This clonotype was counted between two and nine times. This chain links TRBV9 with TRBJ1-1; D is uncertain. V was shortened by 2 bases and J by 0 bases, with 8 bases between the two germline ends. There are 14 residues in the CDR3. CDR1 and CDR2 from the germline V gene are SGDLS and YYNGEE. Here the CDR3 reads CASSVSMVNTEAFF. DNA of the CDR3: TGTGCCAGCAGCGTTTCAATGGTGAACACTGAAGCTTTCTTT.

The chain links TRBV20-1 to TRBJ2-3, with D possibly being TRBD2 (5 bases). Germline V lookup: CDR1 DFQATT, CDR2 SNEGSKA (reference sequence). Trimming left V 5 bases short and J 5 bases short, with 11 bases between. The CDR3 is made up of 12 amino acids. CDR3 in DNA: TGCAGTGCTGAGGGCCGGATAGATACGCAGTATTTT. Amino acid sequence: CSAEGRIDTQYF.

The rearrangement joins TRBV5-4 to TRBJ1-6; the D is unclear. With 3 bases removed from V and 7 bases from J, the gap between germline ends came to 5 bases. Germline CDR1 SGHNT, CDR2 YYREEE (reference sequence). The CDR3 is 12 residues long. For the CDR3, the DNA is TGTGCCAGCAGCTATGGGAATTCACCCCTCCACTTT. Protein: CASSYGNSPLHF.